The 9 T cell receptor beta chains below all came from one sample that was sequenced in a study of blood T cells in healthy people across ages. Primers used in a second PCR of about 6 to 11 cycles were a sample-barcoded 5' primer and a J-beta primer mix. TCRdb fed the 5' RACE reads into MiXCR, producing one record per CDR3 protein. The data contain about 780,000 distinct CDR3 sequences, 35% to 60% of them singletons. The sample was blood. The receptors stem from an elderly man in good health.

This clonotype was observed a handful of times. One end of the junction varies from germline; a read error may be responsible. The chain joins TRBV7-7 to TRBJ2-3, with unresolved D. The CDR3 totals 9 residues. CDR1 and CDR2 (germline): SSHAT, FNYEAQ (reference sequence). CDR3 sequence reads: CASTYTQYF. In DNA form, the CDR3 reads TGTGCTAGCACCTATACGCAGTATTTT. Using reference TRBV7-7 and TRBJ2-3 for the parts outside the CDR3, the full variable domain is GAGVSQSPRYKVTKRGQDVTLRCDPISSHATLYWYQQALGQGPEFLTYFNYEAQPDKSGLPSDRFSAERPEGSISTLTIQRTEQRDSAMYRCASTYTQYFGPGTRLTVL.

As concerns this clonotype: A much larger clone sits a single nucleotide away, making a read error possible. The chain couples TRBV2 to TRBJ2-2; D is unresolved. V dropped 4 bases and J dropped 5 bases, with 17 bases sitting between them. CDR3 length equals 16 residues. Germline CDR1 reads SNHLY; CDR2 reads FYNNEI. The CDR3 reads CASSASTGLGTGELFF. CDR3 sequence (DNA): TGTGCCAGCAGTGCATCGACTGGTCTGGGGACCGGGGAGCTGTTTTTT. Full variable domain (missing parts from reference TRBV2 and TRBJ2-2): EPEVTQTPSHQVTQMGQEVILRCVPISNHLYFYWYRQILGQKVEFLVSFYNNEISEKSEIFDDQFSVERPDGSNFTLKIRSTKLEDSAMYFCASSASTGLGTGELFFGEGSRLTVL.

The chain is built from TRBV6-5 and TRBJ1-5; the D is unclear. Per the germline V gene, CDR1 is MNHEY and CDR2 is SVGAGI. The CDR3 covers 14 residues. Trimming removed 7 bases at V and 1 base at J, with 11 bases between. The CDR3 sequence is CASKRATSNQPQHF. The CDR3 DNA follows: TGTGCCAGCAAACGGGCCACAAGCAATCAGCCCCAGCATTTT.

In this sample, this clonotype turned up a few times. The chain is built from TRBV4-2 and TRBJ2-7; D is ambiguous. Trimming pared 0 bases from V and 8 bases from J, leaving 11 bases between. From germline, CDR1 is LGHNA and CDR2 YNFKEQ. This CDR3 is 13 amino acids long. CDR3: CASSQDLGSKQYF. The CDR3 region has the DNA TGTGCCAGCAGCCAAGATTTAGGCTCGAAGCAGTACTTC.

The CDR3 is CASSLGTGGYNEQYF. The CDR3 DNA follows: TGTGCCAGCAGTCTCGGGACAGGGGGATACAATGAGCAGTACTTC. The gene calls are TRBV27 and TRBJ2-1; 11 bases are shared with TRBD1. The end of the DNA fits TRBJ2-7 better, so the J call may be wrong. Germline values: CDR1 MNHEY, CDR2 SMNVEV (reference sequence). This CDR3 comprises 15 residues.

This clonotype showed up many times. The chain combines TRBV12-3 or TRBV12-4 with TRBJ1-6; a weak D match, TRBD1 (5 bases). This CDR3 contains 13 residues. V lost 6 bases and J lost 8, with 11 bases in between. The CDR3 DNA reads TGTGCCAGCAGCCCTTTGGGGGATTCACCCCTCCACTTT. It specifies CASSPLGDSPLHF.

This chain joins TRBV7-9 and TRBJ2-3; 11 nucleotides agree with TRBD2. Trimming at V came to 6 bases and at J to 4 bases, leaving 9 bases not matched to a gene. The CDR3 contains 16 residues. The V gene's germline CDR1 is SEHNR and CDR2 FQNEAQ (reference sequence). The CDR3, as DNA: TGTGCCAGCAGTACAACTAGCGGGGGAACCTCAGATACGCAGTATTTT. It is translated as CASSTTSGGTSDTQYF. The complete variable domain, with remaining parts taken from reference TRBV7-9 and TRBJ2-3, reads DTGVSQNPRHKITKRGQNVTFRCDPISEHNRLYWYRQTLGQGPEFLTYFQNEAQLEKSRLLSDRFSAERPKGSFSTLEIQRTEQGDSAMYLCASSTTSGGTSDTQYFGPGTRLTVL.

The table lists this clonotype with a few counts. This chain joins TRBV20-1 and TRBJ2-1; D uncertain. CDR1 and CDR2 (germline): DFQATT, SNEGSKA (reference sequence). Trimming removed 5 bases at V and 4 bases at J, with 9 bases between. The CDR3 runs to 12 residues. The CDR3 DNA sequence: TGCAGTGCTGCGCCCCAGTACAATGAGCAGTTCTTC. Its translation is CSAAPQYNEQFF.

This clonotype was counted between two and nine times. The chain is built from TRBV11-2 and TRBJ2-7; D is perhaps TRBD2 (6 bases). Germline V CDR1 and CDR2: SGHAT, FQNNGV. V shed 4 bases and J shed 0 bases, with 13 bases lying between them. The CDR3 runs to 15 residues. CDR3 loop: CASSSIGGYSYEQYF. CDR3 coding DNA: TGTGCCAGCAGCTCCATCGGAGGGTACTCCTACGAGCAGTACTTC.